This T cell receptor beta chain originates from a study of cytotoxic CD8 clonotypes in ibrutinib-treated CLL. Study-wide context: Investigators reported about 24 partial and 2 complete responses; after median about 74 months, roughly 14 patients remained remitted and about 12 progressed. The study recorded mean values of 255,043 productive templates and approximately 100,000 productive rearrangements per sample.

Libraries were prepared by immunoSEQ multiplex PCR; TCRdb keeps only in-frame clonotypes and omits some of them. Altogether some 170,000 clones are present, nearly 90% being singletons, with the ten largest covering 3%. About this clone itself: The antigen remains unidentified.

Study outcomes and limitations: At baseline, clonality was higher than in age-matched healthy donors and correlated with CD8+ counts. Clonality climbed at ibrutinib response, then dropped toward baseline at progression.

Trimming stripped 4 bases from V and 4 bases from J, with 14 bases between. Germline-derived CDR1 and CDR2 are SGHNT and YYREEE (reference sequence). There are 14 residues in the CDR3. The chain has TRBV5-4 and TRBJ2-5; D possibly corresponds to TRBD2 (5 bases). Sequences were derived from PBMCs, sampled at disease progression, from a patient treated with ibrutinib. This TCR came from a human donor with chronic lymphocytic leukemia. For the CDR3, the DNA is TGTGCCAGCAGCCGGACCGGAGAGGGAGAGACCCAGTACTTC. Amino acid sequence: CASSRTGEGETQYF.